This T cell receptor beta chain comes out of a study of T and B cells in COVID-19 patients. CDR1 and CDR2 from the germline V gene are MNHEY and SMNVEV (reference sequence). The CDR3 totals 15 residues. The germline V and J ends were trimmed by 5 bases and 1 base, with 14 bases remaining between them. TRB rearrangements were amplified by multiplex PCR with BIOMED2 TRB-A/B primers. TCRdb recomputed calls from the multiplex PCR reads with MiXCR, one row per CDR3 protein. The sample lists roughly 13,000 distinct CDR3 sequences; 25% were seen once. From blood, about 250-500 ng of genomic DNA served as TRB template.

The chain is built from TRBV27 and TRBJ1-1; D is unresolved. The sequence was collected from a human donor who had recovered from COVID-19. Sequenced sample: blood. CDR3: CASSVSSGGNTEAFF. In DNA form, the CDR3 reads TGTGCCAGCAGTGTGAGCTCGGGTGGGAACACTGAAGCTTTCTTT.